This section outlines one T cell receptor beta chain sequence together with its context. Its antigen specificity is not known. The input lacks base qualities; no much larger clone sits a single base away. The goal of deep resolution MiSeq sequencing was a depth between 1 in 1 million and 1 in 200,000 T cells, and coverage averaged 10x per clonotype. The immunoSEQ hsTCRB Kit was used to generate the TCR beta libraries. In the paper's pipeline: The data were analyzed with ImmunoSEQ Analyzer and ImmunoSEQ Data Assistant, and V, D and J gene assignments followed IMGT definitions. Clonality, with values ranging from 0 to 1, was calculated as one minus the normalized Shannon entropy of productive rearrangement frequencies. Public clonotype analysis was restricted to overrepresented clonotypes comprising at least 0.05% of each patient's repertoire. Repertoires from 10 to 15 age-matched healthy donors in immuneACCESS were used as clonality controls. The table was pulled from immuneACCESS by TCRdb, which kept in-frame rearrangements only. Such tables lose some clones; where checked, under half of the loss comes from unresolved V genes, and the rest has no known cause. V and J calls and clone size are given by that table; D and trimming were obtained from the DNA. This sample holds roughly 150,000 clones; nearly 90% were observed only once. The ten most abundant clones make up about 3% of the sample.

This sample is part of a study of cytotoxic CD8 clonotypes in ibrutinib-treated CLL (dated by TCRdb to the early 2020s). In the study overall: The cohort was composed of about a dozen relapsed/refractory and roughly 15 treatment-naive patients; IGHV unmutated status was identified in some 17 patients. Responses were partial in some 24 patients and complete in 2; after median 68 months follow-up, roughly 14 stayed in remission and roughly twelve progressed. Response samples were taken after a median of roughly a year on treatment, ranging from 6 to 36 months. Samples averaged approximately 260,000 productive templates and some 96,000 productive rearrangements. Of the approximately 90 people in the trial, about 27 had longitudinal samples available. Cryopreserved peripheral blood mononuclear cells were collected before treatment, at response, and at either disease progression or sustained remission. Patients were still on ibrutinib when every remission and progressive disease sample was collected. Results the study describes overall, beyond this receptor: At baseline, clonality was higher than in age-matched healthy donors and showed a strong correlation with circulating CD8+ T-cell counts. An increase in clonality was observed at ibrutinib response, with clonality remaining stable during sustained remission and falling back toward baseline at progression. Public clonotypes were rare and either contracted or stayed stable during treatment, and the rise in clonality at ibrutinib response reflected the expansion of private clonotypes. Sampling times were not matched between sustained-remission and progressing patients, and lymph node repertoires were not studied.

Explained via the paper, the time point label denotes: progressive disease on ibrutinib. Roughly 2.2 micrograms of genomic DNA were extracted from cryopreserved PBMCs for TCR beta library preparation. Longitudinal blood samples from CLL patients on ibrutinib monotherapy were analyzed using high-throughput TCR beta sequencing. The patients took part in an open-label, single-center phase 2 trial of ibrutinib monotherapy. Germline trimming: 3 bases from V, 5 bases from J; junction bases outside gene matches: 7. Inclusive of the bounding cysteine and phenylalanine, the CDR3 is 16 residues long. Just the 48-base CDR3 DNA is kept, in frame starting at base 1. Via the germline V gene (reference sequence), CDR1 is MNHNY and CDR2 SVGAGI.

The sequence came from a human donor with chronic lymphocytic leukemia. The source was PBMCs, collected at disease progression, from a patient treated with ibrutinib. Recombination linked TRBV6-6 to TRBJ1-5; 10 junctional bases match TRBD1. The sequence in DNA is TGTGCCAGCAGTTATGGACAGGGGGGTCCCCATCAGCCCCAGCATTTT. Its amino acids are CASSYGQGGPHQPQHF.